A selection of T cell receptor beta chains follows, all from one sample in a study of PD-1 blockade in classical Hodgkin lymphoma. The assay was immunoSEQ multiplex PCR, and TCRdb's table has in-frame clones only and misses some. The sample includes 66,000 or so clones, 71% of them seen just once. The specimen was peripheral blood mononuclear cells (PBMCs), collected before the second cycle of nivolumab. These receptor sequences come from a human donor with classical Hodgkin lymphoma. CDR3s include the opening cysteine and the closing phenylalanine or tryptophan. The order of the fields is J gene, V gene, CDR3 length, clone size, D gene, CDR3 DNA, CDR3 protein. A D gene is named only where the DNA matches it firmly. The size field is filled for only some rows; it gives once, few, many or a size class.

TRBJ1-2	TRBV18	13	-	-	TGTGCCAGCTCAACCGAAGGGACCTATGGCTACACCTTC	CASSTEGTYGYTF
TRBJ2-7	TRBV7-9	14	-	-	TGTGCCACCACTTGGCAGGCTAATCCCTACGAGCAGTACTTC	CATTWQANPYEQYF
TRBJ2-5	TRBV7-2	11	once	-	TGTGCCAGCAGCTTTAGAGAGACCCAGTACTTC	CASSFRETQYF
TRBJ2-7	TRBV10-1	14	-	-	TGCGCCAGCAGTGAGACGGGCAGGGGCTACGAGCAGTACTTC	CASSETGRGYEQYF
TRBJ2-5	TRBV11-3	13	-	-	TGTGCCAGCAGCCCACAAGGCCAAGAGACCCAGTACTTC	CASSPQGQETQYF
TRBJ2-5	TRBV11-2	14	-	TRBD2	TGTGCCAGCAGCTTATTTCCGGGGGGGGAGACCCAGTACTTC	CASSLFPGGETQYF
TRBJ1-3	TRBV27	16	few	-	TGTGCCAGCAGTTTATCCCACCCGGGCTCTGGAAACACCATATATTTT	CASSLSHPGSGNTIYF
TRBJ2-5	TRBV10-3	14	-	-	TGTGCCATCAGAGGAGCGAGAGGGCAAGAGACCCAGTACTTC	CAIRGARGQETQYF
TRBJ1-1	TRBV28	16	-	TRBD1	TGTGCCAGCAGTTCGGAGACAGGGGCATTCTACACTGAAGCTTTCTTT	CASSSETGAFYTEAFF
TRBJ2-7	TRBV5-1	16	-	TRBD2	TGCGCCAGCAGCTATAGCGGGAGGGCCGGTTCCGGCGAGCAGTACTTC	CASSYSGRAGSGEQYF
TRBJ2-5	TRBV4-1	15	-	-	TGCGCCAGCAGCCAAGGTCCAGGATTACAAGAGACCCAGTACTTC	CASSQGPGLQETQYF
TRBJ2-6	TRBV5-5	17	-	-	TGTGCCAGCAGCTTGGGACCAGGCGGCTCTGGGGCCAACGTCCTGACTTTC	CASSLGPGGSGANVLTF
TRBJ2-3	TRBV27	15	-	-	TGTGCCAGCAGTTTATGGGACTCCCCCGGTGATACGCAGTATTTT	CASSLWDSPGDTQYF
TRBJ1-3	TRBV4-1	17	few	-	TGCGCCAGCAGCCAAAGGTCTGTCGTGAGCTCTGGAAACACCATATATTTT	CASSQRSVVSSGNTIYF
TRBJ2-7	TRBV5-8	15	-	TRBD1	TGTGCCAGCAGCCAAGAGCAGGGGGCGTTTAACGAGCAGTACTTC	CASSQEQGAFNEQYF